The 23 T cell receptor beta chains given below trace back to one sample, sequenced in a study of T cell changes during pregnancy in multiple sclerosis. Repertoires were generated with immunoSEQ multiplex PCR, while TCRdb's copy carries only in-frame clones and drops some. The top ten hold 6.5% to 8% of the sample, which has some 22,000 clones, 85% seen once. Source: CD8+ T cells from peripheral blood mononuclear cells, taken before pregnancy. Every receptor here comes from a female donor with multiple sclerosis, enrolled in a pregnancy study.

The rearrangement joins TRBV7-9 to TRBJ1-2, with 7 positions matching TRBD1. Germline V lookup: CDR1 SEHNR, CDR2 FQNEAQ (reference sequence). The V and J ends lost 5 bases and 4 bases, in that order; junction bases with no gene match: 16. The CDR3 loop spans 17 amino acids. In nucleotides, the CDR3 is TGTGCCAGCAGCCTAGAGGGTCGACAGGGTATAACCTATGGCTACACCTTC. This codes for CASSLEGRQGITYGYTF.

The CDR3 coding sequence is TGTGCCAGCAGCTTAGTCTGGACAGGGGGGAATCAGCCCCAGCATTTT. The encoded protein is CASSLVWTGGNQPQHF. The gene calls are TRBV7-9 and TRBJ1-5; 10 bases map to TRBD1. Trimming took 1 base from V and 4 from J; bases not matched to a gene: 4. The CDR3 loop spans 16 amino acids. The V gene's germline CDR1 is SEHNR and CDR2 FQNEAQ (reference sequence).

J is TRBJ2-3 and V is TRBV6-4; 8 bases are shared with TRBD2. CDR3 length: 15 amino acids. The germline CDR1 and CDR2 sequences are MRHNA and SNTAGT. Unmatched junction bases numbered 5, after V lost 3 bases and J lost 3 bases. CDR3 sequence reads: CASSEVPSGTDTQYF. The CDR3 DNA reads TGTGCCAGCAGTGAAGTGCCTAGCGGGACAGATACGCAGTATTTT.

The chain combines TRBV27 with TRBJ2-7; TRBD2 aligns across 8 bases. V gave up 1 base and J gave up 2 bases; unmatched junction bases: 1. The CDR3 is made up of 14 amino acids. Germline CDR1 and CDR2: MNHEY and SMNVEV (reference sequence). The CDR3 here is CASSLFGGAYEQYF. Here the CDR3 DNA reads TGTGCCAGCAGTTTATTCGGGGGGGCCTACGAGCAGTACTTC.

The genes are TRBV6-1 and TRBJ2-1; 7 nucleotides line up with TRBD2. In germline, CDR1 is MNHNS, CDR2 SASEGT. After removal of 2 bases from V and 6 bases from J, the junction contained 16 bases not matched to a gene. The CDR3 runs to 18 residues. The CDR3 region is CASSETTYSGGSFNEQFF. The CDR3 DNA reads TGTGCCAGCAGTGAAACTACATATTCAGGCGGGAGTTTCAATGAGCAGTTCTTC.

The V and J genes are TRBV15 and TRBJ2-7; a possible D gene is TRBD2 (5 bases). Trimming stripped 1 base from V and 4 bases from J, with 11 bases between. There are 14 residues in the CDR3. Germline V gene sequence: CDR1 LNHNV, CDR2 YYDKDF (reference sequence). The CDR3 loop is CATSRGLPSYEQYF. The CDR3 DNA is TGTGCCACCAGCAGAGGACTACCGTCATACGAGCAGTACTTC.

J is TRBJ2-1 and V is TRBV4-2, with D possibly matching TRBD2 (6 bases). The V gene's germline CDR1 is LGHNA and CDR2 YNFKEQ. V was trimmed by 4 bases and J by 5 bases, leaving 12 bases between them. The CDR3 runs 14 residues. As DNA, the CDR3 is TGTGCCAGCAGCCCCCGGGAGTTGAACAATGAGCAGTTCTTC. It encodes CASSPRELNNEQFF.

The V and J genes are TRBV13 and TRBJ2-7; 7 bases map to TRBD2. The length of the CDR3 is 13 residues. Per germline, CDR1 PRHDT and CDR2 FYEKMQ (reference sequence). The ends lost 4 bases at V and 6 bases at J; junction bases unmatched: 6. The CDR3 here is CASSSGTIFEQYF. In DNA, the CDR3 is TGTGCCAGCAGCTCCGGGACTATATTCGAGCAGTACTTC.

The chain's CDR3 is CASTLQTGAYEQYF. In nucleotides, the CDR3 is TGTGCCAGCACCCTTCAAACAGGCGCGTACGAGCAGTACTTC. J is TRBJ2-7 and V is TRBV28; possibly TRBD1 for D (5 bases). V gave up 7 bases and J gave up 4 bases, with 17 bases separating them. The germline gives CDR1 MDHEN, CDR2 SYDVKM. This CDR3 spans 14 amino acids.

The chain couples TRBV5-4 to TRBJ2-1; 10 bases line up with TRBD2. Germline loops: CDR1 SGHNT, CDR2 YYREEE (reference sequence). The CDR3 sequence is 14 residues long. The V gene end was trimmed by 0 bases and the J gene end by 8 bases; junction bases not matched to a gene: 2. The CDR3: CASSLAGTSDEQFF. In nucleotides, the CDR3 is TGTGCCAGCAGCTTGGCCGGGACTAGCGATGAGCAGTTCTTC.

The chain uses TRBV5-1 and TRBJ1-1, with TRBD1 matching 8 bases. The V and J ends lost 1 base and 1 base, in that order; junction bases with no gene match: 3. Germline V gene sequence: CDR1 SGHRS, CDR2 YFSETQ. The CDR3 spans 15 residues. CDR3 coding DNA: TGCGCCAGCAGCTTGACCGGGACAGGGAACACTGAAGCTTTCTTT. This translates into CASSLTGTGNTEAFF.

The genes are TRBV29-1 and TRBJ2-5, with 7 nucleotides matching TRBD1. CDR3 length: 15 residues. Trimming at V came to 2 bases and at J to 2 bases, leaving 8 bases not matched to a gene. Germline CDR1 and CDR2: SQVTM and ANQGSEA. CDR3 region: CSVEPRTGPQETQYF. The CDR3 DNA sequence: TGCAGCGTTGAACCCAGGACAGGACCTCAAGAGACCCAGTACTTC.

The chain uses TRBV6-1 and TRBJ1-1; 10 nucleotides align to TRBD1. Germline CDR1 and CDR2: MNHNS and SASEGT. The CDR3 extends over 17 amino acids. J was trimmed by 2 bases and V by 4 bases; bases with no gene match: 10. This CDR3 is CASSAWTTGGFNTEAFF. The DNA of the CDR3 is TGTGCCAGCAGTGCCTGGACGACAGGGGGCTTTAACACTGAAGCTTTCTTT.

CDR3 DNA: TGTGCCAGCAGCTTAGGCTTCAGCTACGAGCAGTACTTC. As protein: CASSLGFSYEQYF. J is TRBJ2-7 and V is TRBV7-2; D call uncertain. V was trimmed by 1 base and J by 3 bases, leaving 7 bases between them. This CDR3 has 13 amino acids. Germline V gene data show CDR1 as SGHTA and CDR2 as FQGNSA.

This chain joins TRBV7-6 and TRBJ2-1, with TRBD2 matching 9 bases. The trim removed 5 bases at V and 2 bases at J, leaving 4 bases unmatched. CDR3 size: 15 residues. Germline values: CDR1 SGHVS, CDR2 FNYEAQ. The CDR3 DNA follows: TGTGCCAGCAGCCACGAGCGGGGGGCCTACAATGAGCAGTTCTTC. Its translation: CASSHERGAYNEQFF.

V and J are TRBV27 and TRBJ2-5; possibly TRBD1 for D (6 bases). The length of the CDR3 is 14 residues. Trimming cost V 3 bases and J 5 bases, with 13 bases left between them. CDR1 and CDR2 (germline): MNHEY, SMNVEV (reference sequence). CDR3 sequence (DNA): TGTGCCAGCAGTTTTGGGCAGGGGCTTGAGACCCAGTACTTC. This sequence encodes CASSFGQGLETQYF.

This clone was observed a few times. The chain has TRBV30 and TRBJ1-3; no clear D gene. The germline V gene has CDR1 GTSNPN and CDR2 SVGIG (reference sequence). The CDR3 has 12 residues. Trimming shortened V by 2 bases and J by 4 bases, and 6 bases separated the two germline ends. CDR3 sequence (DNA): TGTGCCTGGAGTTACGGGGGAAACACCATATATTTT. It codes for CAWSYGGNTIYF.

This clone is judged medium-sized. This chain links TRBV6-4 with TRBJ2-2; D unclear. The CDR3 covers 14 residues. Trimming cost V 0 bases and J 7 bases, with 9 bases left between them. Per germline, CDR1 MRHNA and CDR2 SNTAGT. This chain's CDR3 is CASSDSAESGELFF. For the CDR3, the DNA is TGTGCCAGCAGTGACTCGGCGGAGAGCGGGGAGCTGTTTTTT.

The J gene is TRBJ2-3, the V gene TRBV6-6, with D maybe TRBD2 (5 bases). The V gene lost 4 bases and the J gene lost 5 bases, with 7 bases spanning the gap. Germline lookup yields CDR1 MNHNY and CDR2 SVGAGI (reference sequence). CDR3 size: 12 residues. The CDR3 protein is CASSWSGDTQYF. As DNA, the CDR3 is TGTGCCAGCAGTTGGAGCGGAGATACGCAGTATTTT.

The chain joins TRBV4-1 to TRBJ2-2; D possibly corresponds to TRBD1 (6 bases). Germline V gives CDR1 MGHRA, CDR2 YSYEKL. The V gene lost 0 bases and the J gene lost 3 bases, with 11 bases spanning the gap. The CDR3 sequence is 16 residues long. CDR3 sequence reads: CASSQEGTGYTGELFF. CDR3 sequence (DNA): TGCGCCAGCAGCCAAGAAGGTACAGGGTACACCGGGGAGCTGTTTTTT.

CDR3 sequence (DNA): TGTGCCAGTAGTGCCGGACAGGGGGGCCACGAGCAGTACTTC. Amino acid sequence: CASSAGQGGHEQYF. The gene calls are TRBV19 and TRBJ2-7, with 10 bases matching TRBD1. The CDR3 sequence is 14 residues long. CDR1 and CDR2 (germline): LNHDA, SQIVND (reference sequence). V trimming: 5 bases; J trimming: 5 bases; junction bases outside the gene matches: 6. The variable domain in full, with the rest retrieved from reference TRBV19 and TRBJ2-7, is DGGITQSPKYLFRKEGQNVTLSCEQNLNHDAMYWYRQDPGQGLRLIYYSQIVNDFQKGDIAEGYSVSREKKESFPLTVTSAQKNPTAFYLCASSAGQGGHEQYFGPGTRLTVT.

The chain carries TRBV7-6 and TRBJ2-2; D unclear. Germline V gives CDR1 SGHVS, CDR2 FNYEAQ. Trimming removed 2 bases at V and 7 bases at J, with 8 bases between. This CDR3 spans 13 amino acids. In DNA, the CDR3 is TGTGCCAGCAGCTTATCGGGTGGCGGGGAGCTGTTTTTT. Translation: CASSLSGGGELFF.

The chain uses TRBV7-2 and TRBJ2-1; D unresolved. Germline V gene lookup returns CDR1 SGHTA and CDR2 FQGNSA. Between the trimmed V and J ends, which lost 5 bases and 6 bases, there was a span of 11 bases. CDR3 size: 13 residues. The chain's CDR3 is CASSAETPNEQFF. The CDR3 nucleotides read TGTGCCAGCAGCGCAGAGACTCCCAATGAGCAGTTCTTC.